These 21 T cell receptor beta chains share one sample of origin, sequenced in a study of blood T cells in healthy people across ages. A sample-barcoded 5' primer and a J-beta primer mix were used in a second PCR of roughly 6 to 11 cycles. TCRdb called the 5' RACE reads again in MiXCR, with one record for every CDR3 protein. The sample holds around 990,000 distinct CDR3 sequences, 35% to 45% seen once. Sequenced material: blood. All receptors derive from a man aged 18 to 35 in good health.

The V gene is TRBV9, the J gene TRBJ1-2; TRBD1 matches 9 bases. The J segment lost 7 bases and the V segment lost 3 bases, leaving 7 bases of the junction unmatched. The CDR3 spans 14 residues. The V gene's germline CDR1 is SGDLS and CDR2 YYNGEE. The CDR3 here is CASSASQGAVGYTF. DNA for the CDR3: TGTGCCAGCAGCGCCTCACAGGGGGCAGTTGGCTACACCTTC.

The rearrangement joins TRBV14 to TRBJ2-5; TRBD1 is a possible D gene (5 bases). Germline lookup yields CDR1 SGHDN and CDR2 FVKESK. This CDR3 region has 12 residues. V was shortened by 4 bases and J by 11 bases, with 14 bases between the two germline ends. The CDR3 region has the DNA TGTGCCAGCAGCCCGACAGTCAATGAGCAGTACTTC. Translation gives CASSPTVNEQYF.

The chain carries TRBV5-6 and TRBJ1-4, with 9 bases aligning to TRBD1. V trimming: 4 bases; J trimming: 0 bases; junction bases outside the gene matches: 13. There are 19 residues in the CDR3. Germline V lookup: CDR1 SGHDT, CDR2 YYEEEE. The CDR3 DNA reads as TGTGCCAGCAGCCCTCGAGAGGGACAGGGCAGCGCAACTAATGAAAAACTGTTTTTT. It is translated as CASSPREGQGSATNEKLFF.

Concerning this clonotype itself: An end of the junction does not agree with germline; a read error may underlie this. V and J are TRBV9 and TRBJ2-1, with D hard to call. This CDR3 is built from 17 residues. The germline gives CDR1 SGDLS, CDR2 YYNGEE. The CDR3 nucleotides are TGTGCCAGCGGCGTAGTGGCGGAAATTAGCTCCTACAATGAGCAGTTCTTC. Its translation is CASGVVAEISSYNEQFF.

The genes are TRBV12-3 or TRBV12-4 and TRBJ2-1, with 9 nucleotides matching TRBD2. Trimming at V came to 2 bases and at J to 7 bases, leaving 6 bases not matched to a gene. This CDR3 has 15 amino acids. The CDR3 bases are TGTGCCAGCAGTTTACAGCGGGGGGTAGGGAATGAGCAGTTCTTC. Protein sequence: CASSLQRGVGNEQFF.

In its sample, this clonotype was seen a few times. This chain uses TRBV7-3 with TRBJ2-3, with D perhaps matching TRBD2 (7 bases). V lost 1 base and J lost 2, with 13 bases in between. Germline lookup yields CDR1 SGHTA and CDR2 FQGTGA. CDR3 length: 16 amino acids. CDR3 DNA: TGTGCCAGCAGCTTAAGAGGCGGGGGCTACACAGATACGCAGTATTTT. Translation: CASSLRGGGYTDTQYF.

This clonotype showed up many times. J is TRBJ1-5 and V is TRBV11-1; D remains ambiguous. Trimming stripped 5 bases from V and 2 bases from J, with 7 bases between. The CDR3 contains 13 residues. Germline V gene lookup returns CDR1 SGHAT and CDR2 FQDESV (reference sequence). CDR3 in DNA: TGTGCCAGCAGCCAGTCGGGCAATCAGCCCCAGCATTTT. Encoded protein: CASSQSGNQPQHF. Combining the CDR3 with reference TRBV11-1 and TRBJ1-5 gives the whole variable domain EAEVAQSPRYKITEKSQAVAFWCDPISGHATLYWYRQILGQGPELLVQFQDESVVDDSQLPKDRFSAERLKGVDSTLKIQPAELGDSAMYLCASSQSGNQPQHFGDGTRLSIL.

This clonotype was counted a few times. This rearrangement joins TRBV10-2 to TRBJ2-1; 7 bases fit TRBD2. CDR3 length equals 15 residues. Looked up from germline, CDR1 is WSHSY and CDR2 is SAAADI. Losses at the gene ends were 8 bases for V and 4 bases for J; bases not matched to a gene: 11. CDR3 region: CASYPGLELYNEQFF. Here the CDR3 DNA reads TGCGCCAGCTATCCCGGACTAGAGTTATACAATGAGCAGTTCTTC.

This clonotype was recorded a few times. This chain uses TRBV19 with TRBJ2-3; 8 bases line up with TRBD2. The CDR3 has 17 residues. Looked up from germline, CDR1 is LNHDA and CDR2 is SQIVND (reference sequence). Unmatched junction bases numbered 12, after V lost 5 bases and J lost 2 bases. In DNA, the CDR3 is TGTGCCAGTAGTCCTATTGGGAGCGGGGGCCACACAGATACGCAGTATTTT. Translating gives CASSPIGSGGHTDTQYF.

The CDR3 region is CASSQGSWDAEAFF. The CDR3 bases are TGTGCCAGCAGCCAAGGATCCTGGGACGCAGAAGCTTTCTTT. The chain combines TRBV14 with TRBJ1-1; perhaps TRBD1 as D (5 bases). The V and J ends lost 1 base and 8 bases respectively, with 14 bases between them. Germline lookup yields CDR1 SGHDN and CDR2 FVKESK. This CDR3 has 14 residues.

The J gene is TRBJ2-3, the V gene TRBV2, with TRBD1 matching over 9 bases. Germline trimming cut 11 bases from V and 5 bases from J; bases unmatched to any gene: 11. Per the germline V gene, CDR1 is SNHLY and CDR2 is FYNNEI. CDR3 size: 14 residues. CDR3 sequence reads: CARRDTGGKDTQYF. DNA for the CDR3: TGTGCCCGCCGAGATACAGGGGGCAAAGATACGCAGTATTTT.

The sample holds a few counts of this clonotype. The V call is TRBV6-5, the J call TRBJ1-2, with D perhaps matching TRBD1 (5 bases). The CDR3 is made up of 16 amino acids. V lost 5 bases and J 6 bases, leaving 22 bases between the germline ends. Germline CDR1 and CDR2: MNHEY and SVGAGI. The CDR3 loop is CASSPSRGGTGNGYTF. CDR3 coding DNA: TGTGCCAGCAGTCCTTCTCGGGGGGGAACGGGTAATGGCTACACCTTC.

This clonotype was recorded a few times. V gene TRBV20-1 combines with J gene TRBJ1-1; D remains ambiguous. Trimming removed 6 bases from V and 2 bases from J, with 13 bases in between. The CDR3 is made up of 13 amino acids. The germline CDR1 and CDR2 sequences are DFQATT and SNEGSKA (reference sequence). The CDR3 loop reads CSALMDGNTEAFF. The DNA of the CDR3 is TGCAGTGCCCTCATGGACGGCAACACTGAAGCTTTCTTT.

The table lists this clonotype with many counts. The rearrangement links TRBV3-1 to TRBJ1-1, with D hard to call. V lost 0 bases and J lost 1, with 6 bases in between. The CDR3 is 14 residues long. CDR1 is LGHDT, CDR2 YNNKEL, per germline (reference sequence). DNA of the CDR3: TGTGCCAGCAGCCAAGAACCCCAGAACACTGAAGCTTTCTTT. The encoded protein is CASSQEPQNTEAFF.

The CDR3 protein is CASSSTGGNSGANVLTF. The CDR3 nucleotides read TGTGCCAGCAGCTCGACAGGGGGCAACTCTGGGGCCAACGTCCTGACTTTC. The rearrangement links TRBV7-8 to TRBJ2-6; 10 bases are shared with TRBD1. Per the germline V gene, CDR1 is SGHVS and CDR2 is FQNEAQ. CDR3 size: 17 residues. The J segment lost 0 bases and the V segment lost 4 bases, leaving 3 bases of the junction unmatched.

The rearrangement links TRBV4-3 to TRBJ2-1, with D unclear. The germline CDR1 and CDR2 sequences are LGHNA and YSLEER. The V gene lost 1 base and the J gene lost 3 bases, with 13 bases spanning the gap. The CDR3 has 16 amino acids. The CDR3 nucleotides read TGCGCCAGCAGCCAAGTCTCTGTAGGTATCTACAATGAGCAGTTCTTC. Translating it yields CASSQVSVGIYNEQFF.

The J gene is TRBJ2-4, the V gene TRBV29-1; no clear D gene. Matching the DNA end better, TRBJ2-5 makes the J call doubtful. The germline V gene has CDR1 SQVTM and CDR2 ANQGSEA. CDR3 size: 13 residues. The CDR3 DNA is TGCAGCGTCACGGGCTTCGCGGAGCAGACCCAGTACTTC. Its translation is CSVTGFAEQTQYF.

This clonotype has more than one count but fewer than ten. This chain links TRBV5-1 with TRBJ1-6, with 8 nucleotides matching TRBD1. The J segment lost 6 bases and the V segment lost 3 bases, leaving 11 bases of the junction unmatched. The CDR3 covers 17 residues. Germline values: CDR1 SGHRS, CDR2 YFSETQ. DNA for the CDR3: TGCGCCAGCAGCTCGTACGGTAGGGACAGGAGTAATTCACCCCTCCACTTT. Its translation is CASSSYGRDRSNSPLHF.

V gene TRBV27 combines with J gene TRBJ2-7; D may be TRBD1 (5 bases). From germline, CDR1 is MNHEY and CDR2 SMNVEV (reference sequence). This CDR3 comprises 13 residues. The germline V and J ends were trimmed by 3 bases and 2 bases, with 8 bases remaining between them. DNA of the CDR3: TGTGCCAGCAGTTTCACAGGCGCCTACGAGCAGTACTTC. Protein sequence: CASSFTGAYEQYF.

The rearrangement uses TRBV21-1 and TRBJ2-7; the D segment call TRBD1 is taken from the table without a DNA check. TRBV21-1 has pseudogene status. The CDR3 sequence is 17 residues long. The CDR3 loop reads CASSRPGHRRATYEQYF. The CDR3 nucleotides read TGTGCCAGCAGCAGACCGGGACATCGGAGGGCTACCTACGAGCAGTACTTC.

This clonotype was picked up a small number of times. V gene TRBV27 combines with J gene TRBJ1-1; a possible D gene is TRBD1 (6 bases). V dropped 6 bases and J dropped 8 bases, with 19 bases sitting between them. This CDR3 has 14 amino acids. The germline V gene encodes CDR1 MNHEY and CDR2 SMNVEV (reference sequence). CDR3 sequence reads: CASSILTGSYEAFF. The CDR3 DNA reads TGTGCCAGCAGCATCCTCACAGGGAGCTACGAAGCTTTCTTT.